This record looks at one T cell receptor beta chain sequence and its context. Antigen specificity is unknown. The CDR3 extends over 16 amino acids. J was trimmed by 0 bases and V by 4 bases; bases with no gene match: 5. Germline V CDR1 and CDR2: LNHDA, SQIVND (reference sequence). The sample is drawn from a study of shared clonotypes between healthy human individuals. Points from the study as a whole: In the sorted subsets, rarefaction showed sequencing was incomplete despite large depth.

Only in-frame clones appear in the TCRdb table, and some are missing; sequencing was by immunoSEQ multiplex PCR. The data show about 1,800,000 clones, about 95% seen once. Terminally differentiated effector memory CD45RA+ cells were left out of the naive CD8 fraction, which was CD45RO-negative and positively selected for CCR7. Those who donated were healthy HIV-negative adults, with no recent acute infections or vaccinations reported. The source is a man aged 18 to 29 in good health. The sequencing input was naive CD8+ T cells sorted from blood. The V and J genes are TRBV19 and TRBJ2-2; 7 bases map to TRBD2. This CDR3 is CASSSSGPANTGELFF. In DNA form, the CDR3 reads TGTGCCAGTAGTAGTAGCGGGCCGGCGAACACCGGGGAGCTGTTTTTT.